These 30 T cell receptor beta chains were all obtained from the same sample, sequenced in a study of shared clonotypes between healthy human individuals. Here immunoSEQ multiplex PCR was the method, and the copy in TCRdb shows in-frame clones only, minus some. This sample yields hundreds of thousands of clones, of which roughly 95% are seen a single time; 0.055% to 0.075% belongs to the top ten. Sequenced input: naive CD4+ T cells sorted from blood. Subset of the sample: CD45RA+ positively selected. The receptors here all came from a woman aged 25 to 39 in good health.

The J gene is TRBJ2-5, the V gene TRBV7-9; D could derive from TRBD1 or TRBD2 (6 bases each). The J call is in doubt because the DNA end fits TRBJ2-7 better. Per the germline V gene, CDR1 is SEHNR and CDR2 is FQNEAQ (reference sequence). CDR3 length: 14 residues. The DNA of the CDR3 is TGTGCCAGCAGCACCCATGGGGGGCCCTACGAGCAGTACTTC. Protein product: CASSTHGGPYEQYF.

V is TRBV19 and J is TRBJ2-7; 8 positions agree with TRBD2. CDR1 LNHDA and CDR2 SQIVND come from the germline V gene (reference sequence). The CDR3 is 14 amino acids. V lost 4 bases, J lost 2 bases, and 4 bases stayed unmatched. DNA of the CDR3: TGTGCCAGTAGTACCGTTAGCGGGGCCTACGAGCAGTACTTC. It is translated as CASSTVSGAYEQYF.

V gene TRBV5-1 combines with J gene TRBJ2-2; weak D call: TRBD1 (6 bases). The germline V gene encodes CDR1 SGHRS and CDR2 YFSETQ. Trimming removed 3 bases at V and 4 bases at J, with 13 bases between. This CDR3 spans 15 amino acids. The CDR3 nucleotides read TGCGCCAGCAGCTCTGGACAGATGACCACCGGGGAGCTGTTTTTT. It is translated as CASSSGQMTTGELFF.

DNA of the CDR3: TGTGCCAGCAGGTCAGGGGGGCCTACCTACGAGCAGTACTTC. It yields the protein CASRSGGPTYEQYF. V gene TRBV7-9 combines with J gene TRBJ2-7, with a tentative D call TRBD1 (7 bases). CDR1 and CDR2 (germline): SEHNR, FQNEAQ (reference sequence). CDR3 length equals 14 residues. Deletions cut 6 bases from V and 2 bases from J, with 14 bases between. The complete variable domain, with remaining parts taken from reference TRBV7-9 and TRBJ2-7, reads DTGVSQNPRHKITKRGQNVTFRCDPISEHNRLYWYRQTLGQGPEFLTYFQNEAQLEKSRLLSDRFSAERPKGSFSTLEIQRTEQGDSAMYLCASRSGGPTYEQYFGPGTRLTVT.

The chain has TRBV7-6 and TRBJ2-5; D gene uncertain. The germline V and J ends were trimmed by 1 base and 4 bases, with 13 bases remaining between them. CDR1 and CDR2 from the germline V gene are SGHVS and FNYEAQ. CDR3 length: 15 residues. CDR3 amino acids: CASSLVGGSSETQYF. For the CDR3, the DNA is TGTGCCAGCAGCTTAGTCGGTGGGTCCTCAGAGACCCAGTACTTC.

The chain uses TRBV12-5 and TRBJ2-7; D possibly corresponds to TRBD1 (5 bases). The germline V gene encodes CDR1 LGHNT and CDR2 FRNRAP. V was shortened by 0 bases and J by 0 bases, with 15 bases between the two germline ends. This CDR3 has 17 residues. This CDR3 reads CASGLVQGWVNSYEQYF. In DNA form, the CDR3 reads TGTGCTAGTGGTTTGGTCCAGGGTTGGGTTAACTCCTACGAGCAGTACTTC.

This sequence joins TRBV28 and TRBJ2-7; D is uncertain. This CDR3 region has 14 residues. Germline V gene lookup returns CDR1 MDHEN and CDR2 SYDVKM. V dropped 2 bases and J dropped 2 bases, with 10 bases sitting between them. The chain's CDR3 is CASSLAPKPYEQYF. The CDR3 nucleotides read TGTGCCAGCAGTTTAGCTCCGAAGCCCTACGAGCAGTACTTC.

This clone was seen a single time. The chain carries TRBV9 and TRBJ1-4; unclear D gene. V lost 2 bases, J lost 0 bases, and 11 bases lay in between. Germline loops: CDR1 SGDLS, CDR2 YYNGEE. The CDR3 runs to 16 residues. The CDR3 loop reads CASSVNSGATNEKLFF. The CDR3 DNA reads TGTGCCAGCAGCGTGAACTCTGGCGCAACTAATGAAAAACTGTTTTTT.

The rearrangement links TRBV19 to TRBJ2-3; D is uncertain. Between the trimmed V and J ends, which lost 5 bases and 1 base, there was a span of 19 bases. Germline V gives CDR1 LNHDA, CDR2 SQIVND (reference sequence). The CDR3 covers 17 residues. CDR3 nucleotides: TGTGCCAGTAGTCCCCAGCCTGTGGGTCCCCGCACAGATACGCAGTATTTT. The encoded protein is CASSPQPVGPRTDTQYF. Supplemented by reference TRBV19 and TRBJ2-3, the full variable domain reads DGGITQSPKYLFRKEGQNVTLSCEQNLNHDAMYWYRQDPGQGLRLIYYSQIVNDFQKGDIAEGYSVSREKKESFPLTVTSAQKNPTAFYLCASSPQPVGPRTDTQYFGPGTRLTVL.

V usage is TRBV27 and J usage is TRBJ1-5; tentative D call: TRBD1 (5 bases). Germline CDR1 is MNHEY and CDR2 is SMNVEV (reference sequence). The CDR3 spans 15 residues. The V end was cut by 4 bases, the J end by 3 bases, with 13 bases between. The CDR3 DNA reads TGTGCCAGCAGTTCCGGGACCGCCGCCAATCAGCCCCAGCATTTT. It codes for CASSSGTAANQPQHF.

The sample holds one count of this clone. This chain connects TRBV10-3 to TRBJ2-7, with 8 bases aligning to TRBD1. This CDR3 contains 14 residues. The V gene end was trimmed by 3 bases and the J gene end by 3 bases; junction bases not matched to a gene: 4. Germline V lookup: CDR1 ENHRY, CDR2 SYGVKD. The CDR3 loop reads CAISDGQGSYEQYF. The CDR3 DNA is TGTGCCATCAGTGACGGACAGGGTAGCTACGAGCAGTACTTC.

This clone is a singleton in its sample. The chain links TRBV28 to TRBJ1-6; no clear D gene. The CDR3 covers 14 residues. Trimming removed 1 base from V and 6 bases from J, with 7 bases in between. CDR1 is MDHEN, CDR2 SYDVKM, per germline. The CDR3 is CASSLSGLNSPLHF. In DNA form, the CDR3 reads TGTGCCAGCAGTTTATCGGGTCTTAATTCACCCCTCCACTTT.

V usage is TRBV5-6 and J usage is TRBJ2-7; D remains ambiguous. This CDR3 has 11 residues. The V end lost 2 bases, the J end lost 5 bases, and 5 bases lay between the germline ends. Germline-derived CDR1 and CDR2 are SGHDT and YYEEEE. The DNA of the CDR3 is TGTGCCAGCAGCTTTGGTAACGAGCAGTACTTC. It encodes CASSFGNEQYF.

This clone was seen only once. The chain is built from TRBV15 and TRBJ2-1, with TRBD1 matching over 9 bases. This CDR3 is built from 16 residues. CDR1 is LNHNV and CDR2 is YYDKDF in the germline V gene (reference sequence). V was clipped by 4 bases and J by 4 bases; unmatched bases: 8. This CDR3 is CATSNLRDREYNEQFF. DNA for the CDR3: TGTGCCACCAGCAACCTCCGGGACAGGGAGTACAATGAGCAGTTCTTC.

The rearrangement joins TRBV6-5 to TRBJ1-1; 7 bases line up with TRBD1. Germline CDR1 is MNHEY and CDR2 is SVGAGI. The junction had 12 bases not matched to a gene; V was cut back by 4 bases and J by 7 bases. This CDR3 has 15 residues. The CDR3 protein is CASSSRQGRGLEAFF. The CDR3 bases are TGTGCCAGCAGTTCGAGACAGGGTCGGGGCCTTGAAGCTTTCTTT.

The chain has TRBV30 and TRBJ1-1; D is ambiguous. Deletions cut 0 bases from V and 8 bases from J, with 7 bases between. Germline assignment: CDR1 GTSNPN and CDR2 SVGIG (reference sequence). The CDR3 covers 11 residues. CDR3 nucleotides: TGTGCCTGGAGTGTACGGGAGGAAGCTTTCTTT. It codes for CAWSVREEAFF.

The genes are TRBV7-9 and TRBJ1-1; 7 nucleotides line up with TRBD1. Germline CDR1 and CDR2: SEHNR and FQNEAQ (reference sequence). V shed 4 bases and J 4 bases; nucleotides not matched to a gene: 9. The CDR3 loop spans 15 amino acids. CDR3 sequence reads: CASSSQGRVFTEAFF. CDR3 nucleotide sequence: TGTGCCAGCAGCTCACAGGGGAGGGTTTTCACTGAAGCTTTCTTT.

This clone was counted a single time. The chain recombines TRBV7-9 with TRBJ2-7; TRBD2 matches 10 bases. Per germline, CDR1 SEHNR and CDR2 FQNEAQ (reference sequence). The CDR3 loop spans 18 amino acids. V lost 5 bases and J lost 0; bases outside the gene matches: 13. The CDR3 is CASSPLMHSGGISYEQYF. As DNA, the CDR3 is TGTGCCAGCAGCCCCTTAATGCATAGCGGGGGGATCTCCTACGAGCAGTACTTC.

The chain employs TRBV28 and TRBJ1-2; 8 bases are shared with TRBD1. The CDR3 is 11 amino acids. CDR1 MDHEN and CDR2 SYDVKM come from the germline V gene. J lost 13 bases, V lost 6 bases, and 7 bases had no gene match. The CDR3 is CASSSGGQVTF. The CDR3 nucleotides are TGTGCCAGCAGCTCCGGGGGACAGGTCACCTTC.

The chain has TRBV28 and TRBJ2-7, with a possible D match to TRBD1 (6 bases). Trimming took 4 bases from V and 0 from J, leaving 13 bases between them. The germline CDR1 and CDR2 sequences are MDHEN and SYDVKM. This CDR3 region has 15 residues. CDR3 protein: CASSSRGPSSYEQYF. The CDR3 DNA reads TGTGCCAGCAGTTCCAGGGGTCCCAGCTCCTACGAGCAGTACTTC.

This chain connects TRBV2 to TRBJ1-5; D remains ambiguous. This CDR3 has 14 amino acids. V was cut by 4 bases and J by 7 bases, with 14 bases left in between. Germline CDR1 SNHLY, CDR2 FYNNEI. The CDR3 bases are TGTGCCAGCAGTGTGTCCGAGCTAGAGCAGCCCCAGCATTTT. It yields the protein CASSVSELEQPQHF.

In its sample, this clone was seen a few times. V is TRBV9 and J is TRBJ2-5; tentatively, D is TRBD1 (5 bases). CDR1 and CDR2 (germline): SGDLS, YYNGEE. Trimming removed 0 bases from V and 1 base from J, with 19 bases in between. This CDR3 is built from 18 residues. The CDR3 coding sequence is TGTGCCAGCAGCGTAGAATCAGGTCCTCCTGGGGCCCAAGAGACCCAGTACTTC. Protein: CASSVESGPPGAQETQYF.

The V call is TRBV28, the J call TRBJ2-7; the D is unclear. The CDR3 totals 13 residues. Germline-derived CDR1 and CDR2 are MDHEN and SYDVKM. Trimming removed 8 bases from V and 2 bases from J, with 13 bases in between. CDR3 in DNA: TGTGCCAGCTCATATCCGACCCCCTACGAGCAGTACTTC. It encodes CASSYPTPYEQYF.

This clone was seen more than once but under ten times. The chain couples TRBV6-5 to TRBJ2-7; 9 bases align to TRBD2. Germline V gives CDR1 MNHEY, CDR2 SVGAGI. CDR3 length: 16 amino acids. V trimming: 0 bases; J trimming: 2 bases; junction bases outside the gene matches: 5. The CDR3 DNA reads TGTGCCAGCAGTTACTCGAGGGCTAGCGGGACCTACGAGCAGTACTTC. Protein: CASSYSRASGTYEQYF.

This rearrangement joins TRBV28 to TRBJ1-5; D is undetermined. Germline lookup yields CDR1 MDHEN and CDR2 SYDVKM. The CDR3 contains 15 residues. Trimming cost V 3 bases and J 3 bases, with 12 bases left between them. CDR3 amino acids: CASSFPNKANQPQHF. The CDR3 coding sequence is TGTGCCAGCAGTTTTCCAAACAAAGCCAATCAGCCCCAGCATTTT.

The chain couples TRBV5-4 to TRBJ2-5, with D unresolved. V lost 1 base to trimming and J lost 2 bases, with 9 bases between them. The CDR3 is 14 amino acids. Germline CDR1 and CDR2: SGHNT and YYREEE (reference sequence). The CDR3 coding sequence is TGTGCCAGCAGCTTGAGTACGACACAAGAGACCCAGTACTTC. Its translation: CASSLSTTQETQYF.

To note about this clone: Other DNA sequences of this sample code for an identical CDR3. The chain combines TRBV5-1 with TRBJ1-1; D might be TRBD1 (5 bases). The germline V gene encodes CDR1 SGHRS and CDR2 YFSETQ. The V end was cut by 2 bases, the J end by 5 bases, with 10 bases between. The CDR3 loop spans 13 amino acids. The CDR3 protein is CASSLWGNTEAFF. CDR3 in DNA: TGCGCCAGCAGCTTATGGGGGAATACTGAAGCTTTCTTT. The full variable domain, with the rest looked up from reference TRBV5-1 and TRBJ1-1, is KAGVTQTPRYLIKTRGQQVTLSCSPISGHRSVSWYQQTPGQGLQFLFEYFSETQRNKGNFPGRFSGRQFSNSRSEMNVSTLELGDSALYLCASSLWGNTEAFFGQGTRLTVV.

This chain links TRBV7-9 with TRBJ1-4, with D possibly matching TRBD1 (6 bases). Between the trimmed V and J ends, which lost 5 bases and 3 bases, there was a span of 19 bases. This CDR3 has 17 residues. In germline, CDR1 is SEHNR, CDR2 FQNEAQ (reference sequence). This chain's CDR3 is CASSPVTGNVANEKLFF. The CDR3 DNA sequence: TGTGCCAGCAGCCCTGTTACAGGGAATGTAGCTAATGAAAAACTGTTTTTT.

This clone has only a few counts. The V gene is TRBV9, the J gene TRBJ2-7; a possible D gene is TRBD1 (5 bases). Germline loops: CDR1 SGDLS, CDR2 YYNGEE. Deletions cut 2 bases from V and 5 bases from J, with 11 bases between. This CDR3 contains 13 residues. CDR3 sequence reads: CASSVGQSDEQYF. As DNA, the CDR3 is TGTGCCAGCAGCGTCGGACAAAGCGACGAGCAGTACTTC.

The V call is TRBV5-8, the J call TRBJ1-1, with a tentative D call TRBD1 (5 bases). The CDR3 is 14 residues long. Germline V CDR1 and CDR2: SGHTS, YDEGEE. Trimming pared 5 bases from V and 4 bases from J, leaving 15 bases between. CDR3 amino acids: CASRDRLGGTEAFF. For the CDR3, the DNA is TGTGCCAGCAGGGATAGGTTGGGGGGCACTGAAGCTTTCTTT.